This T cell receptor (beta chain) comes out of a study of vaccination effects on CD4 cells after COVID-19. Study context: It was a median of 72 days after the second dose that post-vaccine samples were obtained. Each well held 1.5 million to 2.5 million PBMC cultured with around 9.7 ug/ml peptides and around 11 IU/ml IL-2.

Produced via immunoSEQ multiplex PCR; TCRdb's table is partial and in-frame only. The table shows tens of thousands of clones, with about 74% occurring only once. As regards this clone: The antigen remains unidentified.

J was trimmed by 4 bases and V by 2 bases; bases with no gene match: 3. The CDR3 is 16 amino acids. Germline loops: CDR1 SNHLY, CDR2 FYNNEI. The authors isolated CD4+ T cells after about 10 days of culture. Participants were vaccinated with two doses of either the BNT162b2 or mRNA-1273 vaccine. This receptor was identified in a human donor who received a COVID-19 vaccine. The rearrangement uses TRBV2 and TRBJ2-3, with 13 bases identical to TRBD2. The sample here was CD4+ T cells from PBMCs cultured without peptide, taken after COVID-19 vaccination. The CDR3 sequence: CASSETSGGVADTQYF. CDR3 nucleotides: TGTGCCAGCAGTGAAACTAGCGGGGGGGTCGCAGATACGCAGTATTTT.